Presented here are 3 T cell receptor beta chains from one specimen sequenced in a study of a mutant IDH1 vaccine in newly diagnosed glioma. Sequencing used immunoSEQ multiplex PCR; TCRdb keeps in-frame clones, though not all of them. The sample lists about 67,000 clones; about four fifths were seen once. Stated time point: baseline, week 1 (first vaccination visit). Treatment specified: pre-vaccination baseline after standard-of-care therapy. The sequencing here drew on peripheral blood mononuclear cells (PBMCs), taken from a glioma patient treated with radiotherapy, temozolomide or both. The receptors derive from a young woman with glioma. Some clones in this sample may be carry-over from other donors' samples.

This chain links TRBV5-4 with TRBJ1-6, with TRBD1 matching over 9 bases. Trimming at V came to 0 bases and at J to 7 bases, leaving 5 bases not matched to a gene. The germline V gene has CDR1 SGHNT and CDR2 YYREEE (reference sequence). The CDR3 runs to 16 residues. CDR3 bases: TGTGCCAGCAGCTTGGGACAGGGGGTTAGCAATTCACCCCTCCACTTT. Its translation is CASSLGQGVSNSPLHF.

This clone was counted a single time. The CDR3 bases are TGTGCCAGCACCGATAACCCCGGCGGGAGCTATGGCTACACCTTC. Translated: CASTDNPGGSYGYTF. The chain links TRBV27 to TRBJ1-2; no clear D gene. The CDR3 is 15 residues long. Deletions cut 7 bases from V and 4 bases from J, with 19 bases between. Per germline, CDR1 MNHEY and CDR2 SMNVEV (reference sequence).

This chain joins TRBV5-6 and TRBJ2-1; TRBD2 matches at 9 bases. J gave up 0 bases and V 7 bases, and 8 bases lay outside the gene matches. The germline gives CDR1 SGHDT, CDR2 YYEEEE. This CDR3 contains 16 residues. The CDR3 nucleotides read TGTGCCAGCCGAAGGACTAGCGCGCTCTCCTACAATGAGCAGTTCTTC. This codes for CASRRTSALSYNEQFF.